This TCR beta chain was retrieved from a study of cytomegalovirus exposure and HLA in healthy donors. The junction had 7 bases not matched to a gene; V was cut back by 8 bases and J by 3 bases. The CDR3 totals 14 residues. CDR1 is MNHNS, CDR2 SASEGT, per germline. TCRdb's copy holds only in-frame clones and misses some; the assay was immunoSEQ multiplex PCR. The sample includes 200,000 to 250,000 clones, 90% to 95% seen only once; the top ten take 1% to 1.2%. The sample taken for sequencing was PBMCs. The chain joins TRBV6-1 to TRBJ1-1; 9 bases align to TRBD1. The TCR comes from a woman between 18 and 30 years old in good health and CMV-seronegative. The CDR3 bases are TGTGCCAGCCTTCCCAGGGACAGGGACACTGAAGCTTTCTTT. Its protein is CASLPRDRDTEAFF.